This T cell receptor beta chain was sequenced during a study of T cells after posttransplantation cyclophosphamide. Findings of the study overall: Later blood repertoires were often dominated by clones from the donor CD8+ memory compartment. Recipient CMV seropositivity and CMV reactivation strongly tracked TRB clonality.

On this clone itself: Its antigen is unidentified.

Libraries were prepared by immunoSEQ multiplex PCR; TCRdb keeps only in-frame clonotypes and omits some of them. Of under 50,000 clones in the sample, 90% are singletons; the top ten hold about 2.5%. Treatment was busulfan-fludarabine conditioning, a marrow graft, and cyclophosphamide on days +3 and +4. The origin of this receptor is a male patient aged 60 to 75 who received an allogeneic stem cell transplant from a related donor and was CMV-positive. Some T cells may possibly be graft donor cells. The source was PBMCs, collected around 63 days after allogeneic stem cell transplant with posttransplant cyclophosphamide.

The CDR3 DNA sequence: TGTGCCAGCAGTTTATATGGGGGGGCCTCGGTGGGTCATGCAGATACGCAGTATTTT. It codes for CASSLYGGASVGHADTQYF. V and J are TRBV27 and TRBJ2-3; weak D call: TRBD2 (7 bases). The germline gives CDR1 MNHEY, CDR2 SMNVEV (reference sequence). Trimming left V 1 base short and J 4 bases short, with 24 bases between. The CDR3 covers 19 residues.